One and the same sample provided the 8 T cell receptor beta chains below, sequenced in a study of cytomegalovirus exposure and HLA in healthy donors. PCR primers comprised 60 Vbeta and 13 Jbeta primers. This table comes from immunoSEQ multiplex PCR, and its TCRdb copy is limited to in-frame clones, with some not included. The repertoire holds 130,000 to 150,000 clones, with around 78% as singletons. The sequencing input was PBMCs. Every receptor here comes from a woman aged 18-35 years in good health and CMV-seropositive.

In its sample, this clone was seen once. The chain couples TRBV28 to TRBJ2-1; D might be TRBD2 (5 bases). The CDR3 has 15 residues. Per germline, CDR1 MDHEN and CDR2 SYDVKM. With 2 bases removed from V and 9 bases from J, the gap between germline ends came to 17 bases. CDR3 in amino acids: CASSLGLIEGGEQFF. CDR3 bases: TGTGCCAGCAGTTTAGGCCTGATCGAGGGTGGTGAGCAGTTCTTC.

This clone was detected only a few times. The CDR3 is CASSRTGEGVVYGYTF. In DNA form, the CDR3 reads TGTGCCAGCAGTAGGACAGGGGAAGGAGTGGTCTATGGCTACACCTTC. The chain employs TRBV6-6 and TRBJ1-2; 9 positions agree with TRBD1. Germline-derived CDR1 and CDR2 are MNHNY and SVGAGI (reference sequence). J was trimmed by 4 bases and V by 5 bases; bases with no gene match: 11. The CDR3 covers 16 residues.

The chain combines TRBV6-5 with TRBJ2-2, with 9 bases fitting TRBD2. The CDR3 has 14 residues. V was pared by 6 bases and J by 7 bases, with 6 bases of the junction left unmatched. CDR1 is MNHEY, CDR2 SVGAGI, per germline. This chain's CDR3 is CASRTGLASGELFF. Here the CDR3 DNA reads TGTGCCAGCAGGACGGGACTAGCTAGCGGGGAGCTGTTTTTT.

This clone was seen once. V and J are TRBV19 and TRBJ1-4; TRBD1 matches 8 bases. Germline V lookup: CDR1 LNHDA, CDR2 SQIVND (reference sequence). V gave up 7 bases and J gave up 3 bases; unmatched junction bases: 7. This CDR3 is 15 amino acids long. The CDR3 sequence is CASTFRGPANEKLFF. CDR3 in DNA: TGTGCCAGTACTTTCAGGGGGCCAGCTAATGAAAAACTGTTTTTT. The complete variable domain, with remaining parts taken from reference TRBV19 and TRBJ1-4, reads DGGITQSPKYLFRKEGQNVTLSCEQNLNHDAMYWYRQDPGQGLRLIYYSQIVNDFQKGDIAEGYSVSREKKESFPLTVTSAQKNPTAFYLCASTFRGPANEKLFFGSGTQLSVL.

The chain is built from TRBV7-9 and TRBJ2-7, with TRBD1 identical over 8 bases. Germline V lookup: CDR1 SEHNR, CDR2 FQNEAQ (reference sequence). V shed 5 bases, J shed 1 base, and the junction held 13 bases outside the gene matches. This CDR3 has 17 amino acids. CDR3 residues: CASSPREDREKSYEQYF. CDR3 bases: TGTGCCAGCAGCCCAAGGGAGGACAGGGAAAAATCCTACGAGCAGTACTTC.

The V and J genes are TRBV6-4 and TRBJ2-1; D is perhaps TRBD2 (5 bases). Germline loops: CDR1 MRHNA, CDR2 SNTAGT. The V end was cut by 4 bases, the J end by 5 bases, with 6 bases between. The CDR3 runs to 12 residues. The CDR3 is CASSVGNNEQFF. The CDR3 bases are TGTGCCAGCAGTGTCGGGAACAATGAGCAGTTCTTC.

About this clone: A junction boundary mismatches the germline segment, possibly from a read error. This rearrangement joins TRBV2 to TRBJ2-1, with TRBD2 matching over 12 bases. CDR1 and CDR2 (germline): SNHLY, FYNNEI. The CDR3 has 15 amino acids. In DNA, the CDR3 is TGTGCCAGCAGCGAAGGGCTAGCGGGGGGGAATGAGCAGTTCTTC. Translated, it gives CASSEGLAGGNEQFF.

V gene TRBV2 combines with J gene TRBJ2-5; 7 nucleotides line up with TRBD1. Germline CDR1 is SNHLY and CDR2 is FYNNEI. V shed 3 bases and J 3 bases; nucleotides not matched to a gene: 10. There are 16 residues in the CDR3. CDR3 amino acids: CASSDPQQGMKETQYF. CDR3 coding DNA: TGTGCCAGCAGTGACCCCCAACAGGGGATGAAAGAGACCCAGTACTTC.